A single sample gave rise to the 7 T cell receptor beta chains below, sequenced in a study of PD-L1 blockade in urothelial cancer. The method was immunoSEQ multiplex PCR; TCRdb's version includes in-frame clones alone and lacks a portion of them. The sample holds tens of thousands of clones, about 86% seen once. Specimen: PBMCs, collected around atezolizumab (anti-PD-L1) treatment. These receptors were collected from a man aged 55 to 69 with urothelial cancer.

V gene TRBV5-4 combines with J gene TRBJ2-7, with 10 bases that match TRBD2. The CDR3 runs to 14 residues. The V segment lost 2 bases and the J segment 6 bases; nucleotides outside the gene matches: 5. Germline V gene lookup returns CDR1 SGHNT and CDR2 YYREEE (reference sequence). Here the CDR3 DNA reads TGTGCCAGCAGCTTCAGGGCTAGCGGGAGCGAGCAGTACTTC. It encodes CASSFRASGSEQYF. The variable domain in full, with the rest retrieved from reference TRBV5-4 and TRBJ2-7, is ETGVTQSPTHLIKTRGQQVTLRCSSQSGHNTVSWYQQALGQGPQFIFQYYREEENGRGNFPPRFSGLQFPNYSSELNVNALELDDSALYLCASSFRASGSEQYFGPGTRLTVT.

The chain is built from TRBV5-1 and TRBJ2-7, with TRBD2 matching over 8 bases. V was pared by 0 bases and J by 6 bases, with 8 bases of the junction left unmatched. The CDR3 runs to 15 residues. The germline V gene has CDR1 SGHRS and CDR2 YFSETQ. CDR3 amino acids: CASSLATGGPREQYF. The CDR3, as DNA: TGCGCCAGCAGCTTGGCTACGGGGGGGCCGCGCGAGCAGTACTTC.

This chain uses TRBV7-2 with TRBJ1-1, with D hard to call. CDR3 length: 14 residues. V shed 3 bases and J shed 1 base, with 9 bases lying between them. The germline V gene encodes CDR1 SGHTA and CDR2 FQGNSA. CDR3 bases: TGTGCCAGCAGCTTTAGTGAGGGGAACACTGAAGCTTTCTTT. It specifies CASSFSEGNTEAFF.

The V and J genes are TRBV14 and TRBJ2-7, with D possibly being TRBD2 (5 bases). The germline gives CDR1 SGHDN, CDR2 FVKESK. Trimming took 1 base from V and 7 from J, leaving 20 bases between them. This CDR3 is built from 16 residues. The CDR3 here is CASSQGVGPSRREQYF. In DNA, the CDR3 is TGTGCCAGCAGCCAAGGTGTCGGGCCTAGCAGACGAGAGCAGTACTTC.

This chain uses TRBV7-6 with TRBJ2-2, with D uncertain. The CDR3 is 14 residues long. Trimming shortened V by 2 bases and J by 3 bases, and 7 bases separated the two germline ends. CDR1 is SGHVS, CDR2 FNYEAQ, per germline. Here the CDR3 reads CASSLPRDTGELFF. CDR3 coding DNA: TGTGCCAGCAGCTTACCCCGGGACACCGGGGAGCTGTTTTTT. Full variable domain (rest looked up from reference TRBV7-6 and TRBJ2-2): GAGVSQSPRYKVTKRGQDVALRCDPISGHVSLYWYRQALGQGPEFLTYFNYEAQQDKSGLPNDRFSAERPEGSISTLTIQRTEQRDSAMYRCASSLPRDTGELFFGEGSRLTVL.

The chain couples TRBV11-3 to TRBJ1-1; a possible D gene is TRBD1 (5 bases). This CDR3 comprises 15 residues. V dropped 2 bases and J dropped 0 bases, with 10 bases sitting between them. The V gene's germline CDR1 is SGHNT and CDR2 YENEEA. The CDR3: CASSLQGLMNTEAFF. CDR3 coding DNA: TGTGCCAGCAGCTTACAGGGACTAATGAACACTGAAGCTTTCTTT.

The CDR3, as DNA: TGTGCCAGCAGAGCGGTTACGAACACCGGGGAGCTGTTTTTT. Translating gives CASRAVTNTGELFF. This chain connects TRBV6-5 to TRBJ2-2; tentatively, D is TRBD2 (5 bases). V shed 6 bases and J shed 0 bases, with 8 bases lying between them. In germline, CDR1 is MNHEY, CDR2 SVGAGI. The CDR3 is 14 residues long.